One T cell receptor beta chain is described in this entry. CDR3 length: 15 amino acids. Unmatched junction bases numbered 10, after V lost 5 bases and J lost 8 bases. The germline CDR1 and CDR2 sequences are SEHNR and FQNEAQ (reference sequence). The data were taken from a study of CD8+ T cells in alopecia areata. cDNA prepared by RNA extraction and subsequent reverse transcription served as the template for sequencing. The method was immunoSEQ multiplex PCR; TCRdb's version includes in-frame clones alone and lacks a portion of them. The sample includes 150,000 to 200,000 clones, 67% of them seen just once.

This rearrangement joins TRBV7-9 to TRBJ2-1; the match to TRBD2 covers 9 bases. The sequencing here drew on CD8+ T cells sorted from blood, taken at week 0. The receptor comes from a human donor with alopecia areata. CDR3 amino acids: CASSHETSGSHEQFF. The CDR3 nucleotides read TGTGCCAGCAGCCACGAGACTAGCGGAAGCCATGAGCAGTTCTTC.